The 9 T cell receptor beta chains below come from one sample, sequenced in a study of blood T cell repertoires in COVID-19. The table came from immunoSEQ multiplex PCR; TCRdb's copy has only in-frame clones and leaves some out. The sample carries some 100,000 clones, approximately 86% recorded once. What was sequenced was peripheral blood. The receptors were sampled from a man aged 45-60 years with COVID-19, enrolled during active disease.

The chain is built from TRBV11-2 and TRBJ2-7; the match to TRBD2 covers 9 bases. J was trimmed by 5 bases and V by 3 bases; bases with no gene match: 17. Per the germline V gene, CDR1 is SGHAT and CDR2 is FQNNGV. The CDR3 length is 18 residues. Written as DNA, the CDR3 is TGTGCCAGCAGCTTGAACCATGGTTACGGCGGGGGGGACAACGAGCAGTACTTC. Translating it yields CASSLNHGYGGGDNEQYF. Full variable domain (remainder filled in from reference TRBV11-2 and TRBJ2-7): EAGVAQSPRYKIIEKRQSVAFWCNPISGHATLYWYQQILGQGPKLLIQFQNNGVVDDSQLPKDRFSAERLKGVDSTLKIQPAKLEDSAVYLCASSLNHGYGGGDNEQYFGPGTRLTVT.

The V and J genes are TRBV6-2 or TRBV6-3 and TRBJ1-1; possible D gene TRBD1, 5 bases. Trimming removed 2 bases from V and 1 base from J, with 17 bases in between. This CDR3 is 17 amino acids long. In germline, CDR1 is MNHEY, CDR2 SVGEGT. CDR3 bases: TGTGCCAGCAGTTACGGGTACAGGTGGGTAGGGAACACTGAAGCTTTCTTT. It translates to CASSYGYRWVGNTEAFF.

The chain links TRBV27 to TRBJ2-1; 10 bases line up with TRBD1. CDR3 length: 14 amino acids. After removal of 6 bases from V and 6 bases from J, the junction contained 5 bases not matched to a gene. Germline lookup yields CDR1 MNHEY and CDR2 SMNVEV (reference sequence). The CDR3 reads CASSPGQGFNEQFF. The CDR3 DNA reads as TGTGCCAGCAGCCCGGGACAGGGGTTCAATGAGCAGTTCTTC.

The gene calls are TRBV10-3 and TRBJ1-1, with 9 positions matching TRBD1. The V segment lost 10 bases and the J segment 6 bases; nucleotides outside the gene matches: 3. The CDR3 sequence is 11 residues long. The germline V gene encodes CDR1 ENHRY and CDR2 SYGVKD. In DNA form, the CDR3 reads TGTGCCACCCGGGACAGGGCTGAAGCTTTCTTT. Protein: CATRDRAEAFF.

For the CDR3, the DNA is TGTGCCAGTAGGTCGAGGGTGGCTGAGCAGTTCTTC. This encodes CASRSRVAEQFF. The gene calls are TRBV19 and TRBJ2-1; D possibly corresponds to TRBD2 (5 bases). The germline gives CDR1 LNHDA, CDR2 SQIVND (reference sequence). Trimming shortened V by 6 bases and J by 9 bases, and 12 bases separated the two germline ends. This CDR3 is 12 amino acids long.

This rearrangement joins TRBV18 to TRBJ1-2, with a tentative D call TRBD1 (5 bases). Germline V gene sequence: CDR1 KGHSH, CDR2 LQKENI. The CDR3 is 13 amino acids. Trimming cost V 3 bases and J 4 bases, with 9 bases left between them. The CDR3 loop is CASSPGGFYGYTF. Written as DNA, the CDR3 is TGTGCCAGCTCACCGGGGGGGTTCTATGGCTACACCTTC.

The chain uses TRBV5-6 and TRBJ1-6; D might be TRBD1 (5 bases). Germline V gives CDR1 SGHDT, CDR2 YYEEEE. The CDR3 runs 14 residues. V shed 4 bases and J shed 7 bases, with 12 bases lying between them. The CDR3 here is CASSRRQPNSPLHF. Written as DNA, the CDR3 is TGTGCCAGCAGCCGTCGACAGCCAAATTCACCCCTCCACTTT.

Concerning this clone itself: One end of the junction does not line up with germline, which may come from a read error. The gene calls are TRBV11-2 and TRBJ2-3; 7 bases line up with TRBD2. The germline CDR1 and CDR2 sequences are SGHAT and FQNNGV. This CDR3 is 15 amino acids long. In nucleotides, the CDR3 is TGTGCCAGCAGCCAAGGGGAGGGTATTACAGATACGCGGTATTTT. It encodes CASSQGEGITDTRYF.

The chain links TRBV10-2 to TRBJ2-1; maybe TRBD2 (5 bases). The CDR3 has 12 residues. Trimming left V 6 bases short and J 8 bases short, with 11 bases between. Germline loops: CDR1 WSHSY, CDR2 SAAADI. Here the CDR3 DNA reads TGCGCCAGCAGGGACCGCGGGTATGAGCAGTTCTTC. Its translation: CASRDRGYEQFF.